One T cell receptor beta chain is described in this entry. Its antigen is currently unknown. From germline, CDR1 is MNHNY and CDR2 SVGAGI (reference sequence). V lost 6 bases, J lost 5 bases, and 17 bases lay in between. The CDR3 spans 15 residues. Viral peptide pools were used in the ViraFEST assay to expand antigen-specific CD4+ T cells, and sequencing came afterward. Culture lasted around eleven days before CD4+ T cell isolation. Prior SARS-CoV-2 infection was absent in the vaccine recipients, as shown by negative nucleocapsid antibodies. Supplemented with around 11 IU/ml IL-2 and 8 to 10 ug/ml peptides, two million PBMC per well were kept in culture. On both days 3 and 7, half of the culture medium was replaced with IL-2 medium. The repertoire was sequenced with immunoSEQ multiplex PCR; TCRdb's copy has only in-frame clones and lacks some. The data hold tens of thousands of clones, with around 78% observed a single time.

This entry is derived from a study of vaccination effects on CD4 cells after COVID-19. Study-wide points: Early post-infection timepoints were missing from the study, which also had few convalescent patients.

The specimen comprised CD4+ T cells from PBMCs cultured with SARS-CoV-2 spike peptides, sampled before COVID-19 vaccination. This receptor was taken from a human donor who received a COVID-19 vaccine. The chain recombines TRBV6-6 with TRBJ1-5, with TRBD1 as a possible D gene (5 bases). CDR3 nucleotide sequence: TGTGCCAGCAGACCCGGGACCCTGCGCCATCAGCCCCAGCATTTT. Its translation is CASRPGTLRHQPQHF.